These 25 T cell receptor beta chains came from one sample sequenced in a study of T cell changes during pregnancy in multiple sclerosis. The assay was immunoSEQ multiplex PCR, and TCRdb's table has in-frame clones only and misses some. The sample yields 51,000 or so clones, 85% to 95% seen once. Specimen: peripheral blood, collected in the second trimester of pregnancy. The receptors were gathered from a female donor with multiple sclerosis, enrolled in a pregnancy study.

The chain joins TRBV11-2 to TRBJ2-5; TRBD2 might be the D (6 bases). Between the trimmed V and J ends, which lost 5 bases and 5 bases, there was a span of 24 bases. The CDR3 is 17 residues long. Germline CDR1 is SGHAT and CDR2 is FQNNGV. The CDR3 protein is CASSEPGTWRGGETQYF. CDR3 nucleotide sequence: TGTGCCAGCAGCGAACCCGGTACGTGGCGGGGTGGCGAGACCCAGTACTTC.

The chain is built from TRBV30 and TRBJ2-5; 7 bases line up with TRBD2. The CDR3 runs to 17 residues. The germline V gene has CDR1 GTSNPN and CDR2 SVGIG (reference sequence). V lost 5 bases to trimming and J lost 4 bases; unmatched junction nucleotides: 19. The CDR3 DNA follows: TGTGCCTGGGGACGGAACAGCTTCTGGGAGGGCCGAGAGACCCAGTACTTC. Amino acid sequence: CAWGRNSFWEGRETQYF. The entire variable domain, with the rest obtained from reference TRBV30 and TRBJ2-5, is as follows: SQTIHQWPATLVQPVGSPLSLECTVEGTSNPNLYWYRQAAGRGLQLLFYSVGIGQISSEVPQNLSASRPQDRQFILSSKKLLLSDSGFYLCAWGRNSFWEGRETQYFGPGTRLLVL.

The chain has TRBV7-9 and TRBJ2-1; 10 bases are a match to TRBD2. CDR3 size: 16 residues. From germline, CDR1 is SEHNR and CDR2 FQNEAQ (reference sequence). Trimming cost V 5 bases and J 4 bases; bases outside gene matches: 8. The CDR3 DNA reads as TGTGCCAGCAGCCCACTAGCGGGGAGGGGTTACAATGAGCAGTTCTTC. It is translated as CASSPLAGRGYNEQFF.

The rearrangement uses TRBV23-1 and TRBJ2-5; a weak D match, TRBD1 (5 bases). Being an ORF, TRBV23-1 has a function that is uncertain. The CDR3 is made up of 14 amino acids. V lost 3 bases and J 2 bases, leaving 10 bases between the germline ends. The CDR3 DNA reads as TGCGCCAGCAGTCACTGGAAGGGGCAAGAGACCCAGTACTTC. Translating it yields CASSHWKGQETQYF.

The chain recombines TRBV7-9 with TRBJ2-1; TRBD2 matches at 12 bases. This CDR3 has 17 amino acids. Per the germline V gene, CDR1 is SEHNR and CDR2 is FQNEAQ (reference sequence). With 5 bases clipped from V and 3 bases from J, the junction kept 8 bases outside the gene matches. CDR3 loop: CASSPALAGGLYNEQFF. In DNA, the CDR3 is TGTGCCAGCAGCCCAGCCCTAGCGGGAGGGCTCTACAATGAGCAGTTCTTC.

CDR3 in amino acids: CASSPVLQGNTEAFF. The CDR3 nucleotides read TGTGCCAGCTCACCAGTTTTACAGGGGAACACTGAAGCTTTCTTT. The rearrangement joins TRBV18 to TRBJ1-1; D might be TRBD1 (6 bases). CDR1 is KGHSH, CDR2 LQKENI, per germline. V was cut by 2 bases and J by 1 base, with 11 bases left in between. The CDR3 loop spans 15 amino acids.

The chain recombines TRBV9 with TRBJ2-2; tentative D call: TRBD2 (6 bases). Trimming took off 1 base at V and 3 bases at J, with 13 bases between the two ends. This CDR3 contains 16 residues. Germline CDR1 SGDLS, CDR2 YYNGEE. The CDR3 loop is CASSVPVSGYTGELFF. The CDR3 nucleotides are TGTGCCAGCAGCGTACCGGTTAGCGGTTACACCGGGGAGCTGTTTTTT.

This chain joins TRBV7-2 and TRBJ1-5; perhaps TRBD1 as D (5 bases). Germline loops: CDR1 SGHTA, CDR2 FQGNSA. The V and J ends lost 5 bases and 0 bases respectively, with 8 bases between them. The CDR3 loop spans 14 amino acids. CDR3 in amino acids: CASSRDSSNQPQHF. CDR3 nucleotides: TGTGCCAGCAGCCGCGACAGTAGCAATCAGCCCCAGCATTTT.

The chain links TRBV9 to TRBJ1-1; 7 bases agree with TRBD1. With V trimmed by 2 bases and J by 0 bases, 7 bases remained unmatched. Germline CDR1 and CDR2: SGDLS and YYNGEE. This CDR3 has 16 residues. CDR3 region: CASSVETGTVNTEAFF. The CDR3 DNA reads as TGTGCCAGCAGCGTCGAAACCGGGACAGTGAACACTGAAGCTTTCTTT.

V is TRBV4-2 and J is TRBJ2-5, with 11 bases identical to TRBD2. V was pared by 1 base and J by 2 bases, with 12 bases of the junction left unmatched. CDR1 is LGHNA and CDR2 is YNFKEQ in the germline V gene. The CDR3 runs 19 residues. The CDR3 DNA follows: TGTGCCAGCAGCCAAGGGCCGCCTACTAGCGGGGGAGGTCAAGAGACCCAGTACTTC. This sequence encodes CASSQGPPTSGGGQETQYF.

The chain links TRBV29-1 to TRBJ1-5, with 10 bases identical to TRBD1. After removal of 4 bases from V and 5 bases from J, the junction contained 2 bases not matched to a gene. This CDR3 has 13 residues. Germline-derived CDR1 and CDR2 are SQVTM and ANQGSEA. CDR3 sequence (DNA): TGCAGCGTTGCGACAGGGGGCGATCAGCCCCAGCATTTT. This encodes CSVATGGDQPQHF.

The rearrangement uses TRBV11-3 and TRBJ2-7; 10 bases line up with TRBD2. This CDR3 is 16 amino acids long. The trim removed 0 bases at V and 2 bases at J, leaving 4 bases unmatched. The germline V gene encodes CDR1 SGHNT and CDR2 YENEEA. CDR3 nucleotide sequence: TGTGCCAGCAGCTTAGAGGTAGCGGGAGGTACCTACGAGCAGTACTTC. Translating gives CASSLEVAGGTYEQYF.

As to this clone: The junction shows a germline mismatch at one end, possibly a read error. The chain is built from TRBV7-7 and TRBJ2-3; 11 nucleotides line up with TRBD2. The germline V gene encodes CDR1 SSHAT and CDR2 FNYEAQ (reference sequence). The CDR3 covers 15 residues. CDR3 sequence: CASSQGLAGTDTQYF. CDR3 coding DNA: TGTGCTAGCAGCCAGGGACTAGCGGGCACAGATACGCAGTATTTT.

The rearrangement joins TRBV18 to TRBJ2-7; the match to TRBD2 covers 9 bases. The junction had 3 bases not matched to a gene; V was cut back by 3 bases and J by 3 bases. The CDR3 contains 14 residues. Germline lookup yields CDR1 KGHSH and CDR2 LQKENI. DNA of the CDR3: TGTGCCAGCTCACCCAGTAGCGGGAGCTACGAGCAGTACTTC. It specifies CASSPSSGSYEQYF.

The J gene is TRBJ2-3, the V gene TRBV6-1; 8 positions match TRBD1. V trimming: 2 bases; J trimming: 4 bases; junction bases outside the gene matches: 8. This CDR3 region has 16 residues. The germline V gene has CDR1 MNHNS and CDR2 SASEGT. For the CDR3, the DNA is TGTGCCAGCAGTGAAACCGCAGGGGGCTCAGCAGATACGCAGTATTTT. This translates into CASSETAGGSADTQYF.

Regarding this clone: Other nucleotide sequences in the sample specify the same CDR3. CDR3 amino acids: CASSFRETQYF. The CDR3 coding sequence is TGTGCCAGCAGCTTTAGAGAGACCCAGTACTTC. The V call is TRBV7-9, the J call TRBJ2-5; D gene uncertain. This CDR3 comprises 11 residues. V was trimmed by 3 bases and J by 4 bases, leaving 3 bases between them. CDR1 and CDR2 from the germline V gene are SEHNR and FQNEAQ (reference sequence). Using reference TRBV7-9 and TRBJ2-5 for the parts outside the CDR3, the full variable domain is DTGVSQNPRHKITKRGQNVTFRCDPISEHNRLYWYRQTLGQGPEFLTYFQNEAQLEKSRLLSDRFSAERPKGSFSTLEIQRTEQGDSAMYLCASSFRETQYFGPGTRLLVL.

CDR3 loop: CATRAGVKETQYF. CDR3 bases: TGTGCCACCAGAGCGGGGGTAAAAGAGACCCAGTACTTC. The rearrangement uses TRBV15 and TRBJ2-5, with 8 bases fitting TRBD2. Germline V gives CDR1 LNHNV, CDR2 YYDKDF (reference sequence). The CDR3 has 13 residues. With 6 bases clipped from V and 3 bases from J, the junction kept 3 bases outside the gene matches. Full variable domain (remainder filled in from reference TRBV15 and TRBJ2-5): DAMVIQNPRYQVTQFGKPVTLSCSQTLNHNVMYWYQQKSSQAPKLLFHYYDKDFNNEADTPDNFQSRRPNTSFCFLDIRSPGLGDTAMYLCATRAGVKETQYFGPGTRLLVL.

The J gene is TRBJ1-1, the V gene TRBV19, with TRBD1 as a possible D gene (5 bases). The length of the CDR3 is 14 residues. V gave up 3 bases and J gave up 2 bases, with 10 bases separating them. Germline V gene data show CDR1 as LNHDA and CDR2 as SQIVND (reference sequence). CDR3 in DNA: TGTGCCAGTAGTATTAAGGGGCTAAACACTGAAGCTTTCTTT. Its translation: CASSIKGLNTEAFF.

This clone showed up just once. V is TRBV6-6 and J is TRBJ2-3; possibly TRBD2 for D (5 bases). Germline V gene data show CDR1 as MNHNY and CDR2 as SVGAGI (reference sequence). Trimming took 6 bases from V and 5 from J, leaving 12 bases between them. This CDR3 has 13 amino acids. CDR3 residues: CASRASQLDTQYF. The CDR3 nucleotides read TGTGCCAGCAGGGCTAGCCAATTAGATACGCAGTATTTT.

This chain uses TRBV4-2 with TRBJ2-7, with D uncertain. Trimming cost V 0 bases and J 2 bases, with 11 bases left between them. In germline, CDR1 is LGHNA, CDR2 YNFKEQ. The CDR3 is 15 residues long. The CDR3 DNA follows: TGTGCCAGCAGCCAAGATTTGTCGGTTACCTACGAGCAGTACTTC. It specifies CASSQDLSVTYEQYF.

V is TRBV15 and J is TRBJ1-2, with TRBD1 matching over 7 bases. CDR1 is LNHNV, CDR2 YYDKDF, per germline (reference sequence). CDR3 length: 15 amino acids. Trimming took 2 bases from V and 6 from J; bases not matched to a gene: 9. This chain's CDR3 is CATSRTTGRQHGYTF. DNA of the CDR3: TGTGCCACCAGCAGAACGACAGGGAGGCAACATGGCTACACCTTC.

The J gene is TRBJ2-7, the V gene TRBV5-4, with 9 bases identical to TRBD2. Germline CDR1 and CDR2: SGHNT and YYREEE (reference sequence). The J segment lost 0 bases and the V segment lost 4 bases, leaving 8 bases of the junction unmatched. The CDR3 sequence is 16 residues long. The CDR3 here is CASSRSLAGFSYEQYF. CDR3 sequence (DNA): TGTGCCAGCAGCAGAAGTCTAGCGGGATTCTCCTACGAGCAGTACTTC.

This chain connects TRBV15 to TRBJ2-5, with D possibly being TRBD2 (6 bases). In germline, CDR1 is LNHNV, CDR2 YYDKDF (reference sequence). With 0 bases removed from V and 7 bases from J, the gap between germline ends came to 15 bases. This CDR3 comprises 15 residues. The CDR3 loop is CATSRDREREATQYF. CDR3 bases: TGTGCCACCAGCAGAGACAGGGAGAGGGAGGCGACCCAGTACTTC.

The CDR3 spells CASSPPTGTDYGYTF. The CDR3 region has the DNA TGTGCCAGCAGCCCTCCAACCGGGACAGATTATGGCTACACCTTC. This chain connects TRBV7-9 to TRBJ1-2; 7 bases line up with TRBD1. V lost 5 bases to trimming and J lost 5 bases; unmatched junction nucleotides: 11. Germline lookup yields CDR1 SEHNR and CDR2 FQNEAQ (reference sequence). The CDR3 has 15 amino acids.

This clone was seen once. V is TRBV27 and J is TRBJ2-7; 8 bases line up with TRBD1. The germline V gene encodes CDR1 MNHEY and CDR2 SMNVEV (reference sequence). V lost 2 bases and J lost 3; bases outside the gene matches: 3. The CDR3 extends over 14 amino acids. The CDR3 protein is CASSLGTGFYEQYF. For the CDR3, the DNA is TGTGCCAGCAGTTTAGGGACAGGCTTCTACGAGCAGTACTTC.